This TCR beta chain was retrieved from a study of cytomegalovirus exposure and HLA in healthy donors. Notes on the study in general: Versus the approximately 700-donor mean, an Asian-associated ancestry cluster reportedly showed fewer N-insertions in a later analysis. Later, an analysis found that common viral pathogens appeared to be linked with several of the most significant clusters.

This CDR3 has 16 amino acids. V was shortened by 1 base and J by 4 bases, with 17 bases between the two germline ends. Germline V lookup: CDR1 LNHDA, CDR2 SQIVND (reference sequence). In the PCR, 60 Vbeta and 13 Jbeta primers were used. Sequenced by immunoSEQ multiplex PCR; TCRdb stores in-frame clones only, minus some. The sample contains 200,000 to 300,000 clones, almost 85% of which appear only once. A remark on this clone: Antigen specificity is unknown.

This sequence originates from a woman between 35 and 50 years old in good health and CMV-seropositive. What was sequenced was PBMCs. The gene calls are TRBV19 and TRBJ2-7; tentative D call: TRBD2 (6 bases). CDR3 DNA sequence: TGTGCCAGTAGTATAGGCCAGTCCTTCGGAGGGTACGAGCAGTACTTC. It translates to CASSIGQSFGGYEQYF.